This TCR beta chain was captured in a study of molecular identifiers for immune sequencing clone quantification. Using its own MiXCR run on the PCR reads, TCRdb lists one record per CDR3 protein. The sample consists of over 550,000 distinct CDR3 sequences, about 25% of them appearing once. J lost 5 bases, V lost 4 bases, and 8 bases had no gene match. The CDR3 has 13 amino acids. Per the germline V gene, CDR1 is SQVTM and CDR2 is ANQGSEA. This clonotype was counted ten times or more. V and J are TRBV29-1 and TRBJ2-7; 7 positions match TRBD1. This sequence was found in a human donor in good health. Some libraries in this study had Jurkat cell RNA spiked in. The sequenced sample consisted of naive CD8+ T cells from blood, with Jurkat cell RNA spiked in. Subset specified: FACS-sorted CD8+CD4-CCR7+CD45RA+ naive T cells. As DNA, the CDR3 is TGCAGCGTTGGCGAGGGGGCGGAAAACGAGCAGTACTTC. Its protein is CSVGEGAENEQYF.